This T cell receptor (beta chain) derives from a study of beta chain features in type 1 diabetes. The wider study: Age, gender and cell yields were alike across patients and healthy donors.

CDR3 length: 16 amino acids. V was cut by 1 base and J by 2 bases, with 14 bases left in between. Germline V gene sequence: CDR1 SGHDN, CDR2 FVKESK. The sequenced template was cDNA made from the entire isolated RNA. Naive, central memory and regulatory T cell samples produced a mean of about 4 million reads. Sequencing was performed with immunoSEQ multiplex PCR; in TCRdb, only in-frame clones are kept and a portion is missing. Of fewer than 550,000 clones listed, about an eighth are singletons. A word on this clone: What it binds is unknown.

General observations from the study: The similarity of naive, central memory and Treg TCRB repertoires appeared greater among patients than among healthy donors. Type 1 diabetes patients showed fewer insertions and more deletions at VDJ junctions.

This sequence joins TRBV14 and TRBJ2-5; no reliable D call. This sequence was found in a woman aged 18-29 years in good health. The sample consisted of naive CD4+ T cells from blood. The CDR3 loop is CASSQGYNTRQETQYF. The CDR3 nucleotides read TGTGCCAGCAGCCAAGGGTATAACACGCGACAAGAGACCCAGTACTTC.